These T cell receptor beta chains were read from a single sample in a study of blood T cell repertoires in COVID-19. Repertoires were generated with immunoSEQ multiplex PCR, while TCRdb's copy carries only in-frame clones and drops some. The profile shows 100,000 to 150,000 clones, around 83% of them singletons. The sequencing input was peripheral blood. The source is an elderly man with active or convalescent COVID-19. Both conserved end residues are part of each CDR3. D genes are given only for firm matches. Clone size is shown for a subset of rows, as once, few, many or a class of expanded clone.

V gene,J gene,clone size,D gene,CDR3 DNA,CDR3 protein
TRBV12-3/TRBV12-4,TRBJ1-2,-,TRBD1,TGTGCCAGCAGTAGGGGACAGGGGAATGGCTACACCTTC,CASSRGQGNGYTF
TRBV29-1,TRBJ2-4,-,TRBD2,TGCAGCGTTCGGACTAGCGGGGGGGACATTCAGTACTTC,CSVRTSGGDIQYF
TRBV12-3/TRBV12-4,TRBJ2-2,once,TRBD1,TGTACTGAGCGGACAGGGGGCTCCGGGGAGCTGTTTTTT,CTERTGGSGELFF
TRBV7-2,TRBJ1-1,-,TRBD1,TGTGCCAGCAGCGTTCGACAGGGGGTAAGCCAAGCTTTCTTT,CASSVRQGVSQAFF
TRBV6-2/TRBV6-3,TRBJ2-3,-,TRBD1,TGTGCCAGCAGTTACTTGACAGGGTGGGGTACAGATACGCAGTATTTT,CASSYLTGWGTDTQYF
TRBV7-2,TRBJ1-1,-,-,TGTGCCAGCAGCTTAGTGGGAGGGCAGGGTGCTGAAGCTTTCTTT,CASSLVGGQGAEAFF
TRBV4-1,TRBJ2-1,-,TRBD1,TGCGCCAGCAGCCAAGATGGACGACAGGGTAGTAATGAGCAGTTCTTC,CASSQDGRQGSNEQFF
TRBV9,TRBJ1-3,-,-,TGTGCCAGCAGCCCCCACGGAACCCAGGGTCTCTCTGGAAACACCATATATTTT,CASSPHGTQGLSGNTIYF
TRBV18,TRBJ1-4,few,-,TGTGCCAGCTCACCACGGAAAGGGGCTGGTGAAAAACTGTTTTTT,CASSPRKGAGEKLFF
TRBV6-2/TRBV6-3,TRBJ2-5,-,-,-,CASSLTFGETQYF
TRBV10-3,TRBJ2-7,-,-,TGTGCCATCAGTGAGTCGAGGGTCGGAAACGAGCAGTACTTC,CAISESRVGNEQYF
TRBV5-5,TRBJ1-2,-,-,TGTGCCAGCAGCTCTTACGGGGGGGATGCTAACTATGGCTACACCTTC,CASSSYGGDANYGYTF
TRBV6-5,TRBJ2-3,-,TRBD1,TGTGCCAGCAGCACTACAGGGGGGGATACGCAGTATTTT,CASSTTGGDTQYF
TRBV27,TRBJ1-4,-,-,TGTGCCAGCAGTTCTATCCTACGGGGGGTGGATGAAAAACTGTTTTTT,CASSSILRGVDEKLFF
TRBV5-1,TRBJ1-6,-,TRBD1,TGCGCCAGCAGCTCGGGGACAGGGGATAATTCACCCCTCCACTTT,CASSSGTGDNSPLHF
TRBV21-1,TRBJ1-6,-,-,TGTGCCAGCAGCAGACCCGGGACAGGAGGTGCCTCCTATAATTCACCCCTCCACTTT,CASSRPGTGGASYNSPLHF
TRBV19,TRBJ2-6,-,TRBD1,TGTGCCAGTAGTGGGCCCCAAGTCAGGGGGCTAAGGTCGGGGGCCAACGTCCTGACTTTC,CASSGPQVRGLRSGANVLTF
TRBV7-9,TRBJ1-2,once,-,TGTGCCAGCAGCTTAGGAGGGGCGGGGGCGAAGGATGGCTACACCTTC,CASSLGGAGAKDGYTF
TRBV9,TRBJ2-3,-,TRBD2,TGTGCCAGCAGCGTAGCTCTAGCGGGGGGCACAGATACGCAGTATTTT,CASSVALAGGTDTQYF
TRBV18,TRBJ1-1,-,-,TGTGCCAGCTCGGCAACAGGGCAGGACACTGAAGCTTTCTTT,CASSATGQDTEAFF
TRBV7-2,TRBJ1-2,-,-,TGTGCCAGCACCACTCCCCAGCGGGATGGCTACACCTTC,CASTTPQRDGYTF
TRBV30,TRBJ1-6,-,TRBD1,TGTGCCTGGAGTGGGGGACAGGGCCGGTCCTATAATTCACCCCTCCACTTT,CAWSGGQGRSYNSPLHF
TRBV6-5,TRBJ1-6,-,-,TGTGCCAGTCAAACCAACGGGAATAATTCACCCCTCCACTTT,CASQTNGNNSPLHF
TRBV27,TRBJ2-7,-,-,TGTGCCAGCAGTTTAGACAGCTCCTACGAGCAGTACTTC,CASSLDSSYEQYF
TRBV7-2,TRBJ2-3,-,-,TGTGCCAGCAGCTCACTGACTAGGCGTAGGGCAGATACGCAGTATTTT,CASSSLTRRRADTQYF
TRBV2,TRBJ1-5,-,TRBD1,TGTGCCAGCAGTGGGACAGGAAATAGCAATCAGCCCCAGCATTTT,CASSGTGNSNQPQHF
TRBV6-5,TRBJ2-6,-,-,TGTGCCGTCAGACAGGTTGGCGGGGCCAACGTCCTGACTTTC,CAVRQVGGANVLTF
TRBV19,TRBJ1-1,-,-,TGTGCCAGTAGTATGTCCAGGGGCCACACTGAAGCTTTCTTT,CASSMSRGHTEAFF
TRBV18,TRBJ1-2,few,TRBD1,TGTGCCAGCTCTCCCACCGGGACAGGGAACGGCTACACCTTC,CASSPTGTGNGYTF
TRBV6-1,TRBJ2-5,-,-,TGTGCCAGCAGGGAAGTTGCGGGGTTGATGGAGACCCAGTACTTC,CASREVAGLMETQYF
TRBV5-6,TRBJ2-3,-,TRBD2,TGTGCCAGCAGCGCGGGACTAGCGGGGGCAGATACGCAGTATTTT,CASSAGLAGADTQYF
TRBV19,TRBJ2-1,-,TRBD2,TGTGCCAGTAGTATAGGTAGCGGGGGGTGGAATGAGCAGTTCTTC,CASSIGSGGWNEQFF
TRBV28,TRBJ1-5,few,-,TGTGCCAGCAGTACTACCTCTAGCAATCAGCCCCAGCATTTT,CASSTTSSNQPQHF
TRBV4-1,TRBJ1-2,-,-,TGCGCCAGCAGCCCCCCAGGGACTCACTATGGCTACACCTTC,CASSPPGTHYGYTF
TRBV14,TRBJ2-7,-,-,TGTGCCAGCAGCCTCTCGTGGGGCTCACGTGGGAACGAGCAGTACTTC,CASSLSWGSRGNEQYF
TRBV14,TRBJ1-1,many,-,TGTGCCAGCATCAAAGTGTCGGGGTTAGAAGCTTTCTTT,CASIKVSGLEAFF
TRBV11-2,TRBJ1-3,once,TRBD1,TGTGCCAGCAGCCGGACAGGGGCTGGAAACACCATATATTTT,CASSRTGAGNTIYF
TRBV29-1,TRBJ2-5,-,-,TGCAGCGTTGTGAGGTCCTTACAAGAGACCCAGTACTTC,CSVVRSLQETQYF
TRBV6-5,TRBJ1-1,-,TRBD1,TGTGCCAGCACGGACAGGGGGAACACTGAAGCTTTCTTT,CASTDRGNTEAFF
TRBV5-4,TRBJ1-2,-,-,TGTGCCAGCAGCTTGGAAAAAGGCTCACAGAATGGCTACACCTTC,CASSLEKGSQNGYTF
TRBV6-5,TRBJ2-1,-,TRBD2,TGTGCCAGCAACGCAGATGGGACTATCGGGGAGCAGTTCTTC,CASNADGTIGEQFF
TRBV12-3/TRBV12-4,TRBJ1-4,-,-,TGTGCCAGCAGCCGAGGTGAGGGCGGAAAACTGTTTTTT,CASSRGEGGKLFF
TRBV6-2/TRBV6-3,TRBJ2-1,-,TRBD2,TGTGCCAGCAGTTACTCGCTGGGAGGGAATGAGCAGTTCTTC,CASSYSLGGNEQFF
TRBV6-5,TRBJ2-1,few,TRBD2,TGTGCCAGCAGCCCGGGACTAGCGGCTTACAATGAGCAGTTCTTC,CASSPGLAAYNEQFF
TRBV9,TRBJ1-2,-,-,TGTGCCAGCAGCGTAGCTGCGCATAACTATGGCTACACCTTC,CASSVAAHNYGYTF
TRBV19,TRBJ2-5,-,-,TGTGCCAGTAGTATAGCCCCCCAGGGCCAAGAGACCCAGTACTTC,CASSIAPQGQETQYF
TRBV19,TRBJ1-5,-,-,TGTGCCAGTACTACAGGGTTTGGCAATCAGCCCCAGCATTTT,CASTTGFGNQPQHF
TRBV12-3/TRBV12-4,TRBJ1-2,-,-,TGTGCCAGCAGTTTGGAGGGGAGAGGCTACACCTTC,CASSLEGRGYTF